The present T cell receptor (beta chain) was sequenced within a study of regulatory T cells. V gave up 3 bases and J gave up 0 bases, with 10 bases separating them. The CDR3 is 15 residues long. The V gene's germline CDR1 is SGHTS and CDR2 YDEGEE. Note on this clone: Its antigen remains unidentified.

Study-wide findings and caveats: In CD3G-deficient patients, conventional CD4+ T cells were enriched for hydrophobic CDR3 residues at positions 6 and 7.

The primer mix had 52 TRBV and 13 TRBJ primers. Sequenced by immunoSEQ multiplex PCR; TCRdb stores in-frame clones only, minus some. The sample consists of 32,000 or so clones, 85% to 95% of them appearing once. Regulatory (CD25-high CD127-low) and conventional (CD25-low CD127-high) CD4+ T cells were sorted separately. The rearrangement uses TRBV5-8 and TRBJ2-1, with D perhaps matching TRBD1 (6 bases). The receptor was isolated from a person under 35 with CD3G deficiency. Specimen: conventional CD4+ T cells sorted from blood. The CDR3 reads CASSSGHSSYNEQFF. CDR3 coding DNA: TGTGCCAGCAGCTCGGGACATAGCTCCTACAATGAGCAGTTCTTC. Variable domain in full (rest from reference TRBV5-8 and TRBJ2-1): EAGVTQSPTHLIKTRGQQATLRCSPISGHTSVYWYQQALGLGLQFLLWYDEGEERNRGNFPPRFSGRQFPNYSSELNVNALELEDSALYLCASSSGHSSYNEQFFGPGTRLTVL.